This T cell receptor (beta chain) was sequenced in a study of T-cell memory formation after mild COVID-19. Study-level information: Clusters were largely donor specific.

TCRdb re-analysed the 5' RACE reads in MiXCR, keeping a single row per CDR3 protein. The table has fewer than 500,000 distinct CDR3 sequences, roughly 23% seen once. A word on this clonotype: The target antigen is unknown.

General study results and limits: Contracting CD4+ clones sat mainly in CM and EM; CD8+ in EMRA.

The receptor's source is an adult woman who had mild COVID-19 (a few samples of this study predate the infection). Cell type and time point are not known. Sequencing was performed on PBMCs or a T cell subset sorted from them (not recorded which).

The CDR3: CASSGDRVGVIEQYF. DNA of the CDR3: TGTGCCAGCAGCGGGGACAGGGTGGGCGTAATCGAGCAGTACTTC. The chain uses TRBV5-5 and TRBJ2-7, with TRBD1 matching over 9 bases. V trimming: 4 bases; J trimming: 6 bases; junction bases outside the gene matches: 11. The CDR3 consists of 15 residues. CDR1 and CDR2 (germline): SGHKS, YYEKEE (reference sequence).